The 26 T cell receptor beta chains listed next were all sequenced from one sample in a study of blood T cell repertoires in COVID-19. Sequencing was performed with immunoSEQ multiplex PCR; in TCRdb, only in-frame clones are kept and a portion is missing. The table lists roughly 400,000 clones, more than 70% of them singletons. Material for sequencing was peripheral blood. These receptor sequences come from a woman aged 60-75 years with COVID-19, enrolled during active disease.

This chain links TRBV6-5 with TRBJ2-3; 7 bases align to TRBD2. The trim removed 7 bases at V and 7 bases at J, leaving 8 bases unmatched. The CDR3 has 13 amino acids. The germline CDR1 and CDR2 sequences are MNHEY and SVGAGI. For the CDR3, the DNA is TGTGCCAGCACCCCAGCGGGGCGAAATACGCAGTATTTT. As protein: CASTPAGRNTQYF.

This chain joins TRBV18 and TRBJ2-7; TRBD1 aligns across 10 bases. The CDR3 runs to 13 residues. The V gene end was trimmed by 8 bases and the J gene end by 9 bases; junction bases not matched to a gene: 10. The germline CDR1 and CDR2 sequences are KGHSH and LQKENI. Here the CDR3 reads CASHAGQGTLQYF. The CDR3 region has the DNA TGTGCCAGCCACGCGGGACAGGGGACTCTGCAGTACTTC.

The V call is TRBV5-1, the J call TRBJ2-7; TRBD2 is a possible D gene (5 bases). Per germline, CDR1 SGHRS and CDR2 YFSETQ. The CDR3 consists of 15 residues. V shed 2 bases and J shed 0 bases, with 12 bases lying between them. The CDR3 nucleotides read TGCGCCAGCAGCTTACCAGGACTGATCTCCTACGAGCAGTACTTC. Translating gives CASSLPGLISYEQYF.

The chain recombines TRBV5-4 with TRBJ1-6, with D possibly matching TRBD1 (5 bases). V lost 4 bases and J lost 0, with 8 bases in between. In germline, CDR1 is SGHNT, CDR2 YYREEE (reference sequence). The CDR3 extends over 15 amino acids. The CDR3 here is CASSGGGSYNSPLHF. DNA for the CDR3: TGTGCCAGCAGCGGGGGAGGCTCCTATAATTCACCCCTCCACTTT. The complete variable domain, with remaining parts taken from reference TRBV5-4 and TRBJ1-6, reads ETGVTQSPTHLIKTRGQQVTLRCSSQSGHNTVSWYQQALGQGPQFIFQYYREEENGRGNFPPRFSGLQFPNYSSELNVNALELDDSALYLCASSGGGSYNSPLHFGNGTRLTVT.

The chain is built from TRBV5-8 and TRBJ1-2; tentative D call: TRBD1 (6 bases). V shed 2 bases and J shed 7 bases, with 12 bases lying between them. Germline CDR1 is SGHTS and CDR2 is YDEGEE. The CDR3 loop spans 13 amino acids. The CDR3 DNA reads as TGTGCCAGCAGCTTTAACAGGGTGGCTGGCTACACCTTC. Translating gives CASSFNRVAGYTF.

V gene TRBV5-4 combines with J gene TRBJ1-4; TRBD1 agrees at 8 bases. Unmatched junction bases numbered 4, after V lost 2 bases and J lost 4 bases. CDR3 length: 15 residues. Germline lookup yields CDR1 SGHNT and CDR2 YYREEE (reference sequence). The CDR3 region has the DNA TGTGCCAGCAGCTTAAGACAGGGGATTAATGAAAAACTGTTTTTT. Protein: CASSLRQGINEKLFF.

The V and J genes are TRBV5-1 and TRBJ1-1, with 9 bases identical to TRBD1. The CDR3 totals 15 residues. J was trimmed by 4 bases and V by 4 bases; bases with no gene match: 8. Germline CDR1 and CDR2: SGHRS and YFSETQ. The CDR3 nucleotides are TGCGCCAGCAGCATGGGACAGGGAAGGGGCACTGAAGCTTTCTTT. Translated, it gives CASSMGQGRGTEAFF.

The gene calls are TRBV9 and TRBJ1-3, with 9 bases fitting TRBD1. The ends lost 3 bases at V and 1 base at J; junction bases unmatched: 14. CDR1 and CDR2 from the germline V gene are SGDLS and YYNGEE. This CDR3 has 19 amino acids. The chain's CDR3 is CASSGGQGSLIGSGNTIYF. The CDR3 bases are TGTGCCAGCAGCGGCGGACAGGGGTCCCTAATTGGATCTGGAAACACCATATATTTT.

The V and J genes are TRBV18 and TRBJ1-2; 8 bases map to TRBD1. Germline V gene lookup returns CDR1 KGHSH and CDR2 LQKENI. The CDR3 sequence is 15 residues long. V was pared by 1 base and J by 3 bases, with 4 bases of the junction left unmatched. CDR3: CASSPLETGDYGYTF. Here the CDR3 DNA reads TGTGCCAGCTCACCACTGGAGACAGGGGACTATGGCTACACCTTC.

J is TRBJ1-4 and V is TRBV6-1; 8 nucleotides align to TRBD1. CDR3 length: 16 amino acids. The J segment lost 2 bases and the V segment lost 2 bases, leaving 4 bases of the junction unmatched. In germline, CDR1 is MNHNS, CDR2 SASEGT. Here the CDR3 reads CASSEFRTGTNEKLFF. The CDR3 bases are TGTGCCAGCAGTGAATTCCGGACAGGGACTAATGAAAAACTGTTTTTT.

This clone was counted a few times. This chain joins TRBV5-1 and TRBJ2-3; 11 nucleotides line up with TRBD2. In germline, CDR1 is SGHRS, CDR2 YFSETQ. With 0 bases clipped from V and 4 bases from J, the junction kept 4 bases outside the gene matches. The CDR3 contains 16 residues. CDR3: CASSLGLAGGPDTQYF. The CDR3 region has the DNA TGCGCCAGCAGCTTGGGGCTAGCGGGGGGTCCAGATACGCAGTATTTT.

The chain recombines TRBV5-4 with TRBJ1-1; 8 bases agree with TRBD1. With V trimmed by 0 bases and J by 6 bases, 7 bases remained unmatched. Per the germline V gene, CDR1 is SGHNT and CDR2 is YYREEE (reference sequence). CDR3 length: 15 residues. CDR3 region: CASSLETGAYSEAFF. CDR3 nucleotides: TGTGCCAGCAGCTTGGAGACAGGGGCTTACTCTGAAGCTTTCTTT.

J is TRBJ1-1 and V is TRBV10-2, with D unresolved. Trimming removed 9 bases from V and 3 bases from J, with 8 bases in between. Germline V CDR1 and CDR2: WSHSY, SAAADI. CDR3 size: 11 residues. CDR3 in DNA: TGCGCCAGGGTCTCGGACACTGAAGCTTTCTTT. Its protein is CARVSDTEAFF.

The genes are TRBV9 and TRBJ1-2; D possibly corresponds to TRBD1 (6 bases). V lost 6 bases and J 4 bases, leaving 22 bases between the germline ends. Germline values: CDR1 SGDLS, CDR2 YYNGEE. The CDR3 loop spans 16 amino acids. This chain's CDR3 is CASTPGGHRVGYGYTF. The CDR3 DNA is TGTGCCAGCACCCCGGGAGGGCACAGGGTGGGCTATGGCTACACCTTC.

This clone was counted between two and nine times. This rearrangement joins TRBV7-3 to TRBJ2-1; 11 bases map to TRBD2. CDR3 length: 15 residues. Germline V lookup: CDR1 SGHTA, CDR2 FQGTGA. J was trimmed by 6 bases and V by 1 base; bases with no gene match: 2. The CDR3 protein is CASSLISGGANEQFF. The CDR3 region has the DNA TGTGCCAGCAGCTTAATTAGCGGGGGGGCCAATGAGCAGTTCTTC.

This chain uses TRBV3-1 (or the pseudogene TRBV3-2) with TRBJ1-6; 9 positions match TRBD1. Germline CDR1 and CDR2: LGHDT and YNNKEL (reference sequence). CDR3 size: 15 residues. The V gene end was trimmed by 4 bases and the J gene end by 5 bases; junction bases not matched to a gene: 3. CDR3 sequence: CASSPRDRDNSPLHF. The DNA for the CDR3 is TGTGCCAGCAGCCCCCGGGACAGGGATAATTCACCCCTCCACTTT.

The rearrangement uses TRBV5-6 and TRBJ1-3; possibly TRBD1 for D (6 bases). V was clipped by 7 bases and J by 0 bases, with 14 bases between them. The length of the CDR3 is 15 residues. The germline V gene encodes CDR1 SGHDT and CDR2 YYEEEE. The CDR3 DNA sequence: TGTGCCAGCTTATCTTGGGGGCCCTCTGGAAACACCATATATTTT. This codes for CASLSWGPSGNTIYF.

This sequence joins TRBV19 and TRBJ2-7; TRBD2 aligns across 12 bases. V was clipped by 6 bases and J by 2 bases; unmatched bases: 5. The germline CDR1 and CDR2 sequences are LNHDA and SQIVND (reference sequence). CDR3 length: 15 amino acids. The CDR3: CASSEASGGAYEQYF. CDR3 nucleotides: TGTGCCAGTAGCGAAGCTAGCGGGGGGGCCTACGAGCAGTACTTC.

This chain connects TRBV7-9 to TRBJ1-2; 8 nucleotides match TRBD1. Germline CDR1 reads SEHNR; CDR2 reads FQNEAQ (reference sequence). Germline trimming cut 0 bases from V and 8 bases from J; bases unmatched to any gene: 8. The CDR3 covers 15 residues. CDR3 coding DNA: TGTGCCAGCAGCTTAGCCGGGACAGGCGCGTTCGGCTACACCTTC. Protein product: CASSLAGTGAFGYTF.

The chain couples TRBV9 to TRBJ2-3; perhaps TRBD1 as D (6 bases). Germline values: CDR1 SGDLS, CDR2 YYNGEE. The CDR3 spans 14 residues. Trimming shortened V by 3 bases and J by 5 bases, and 13 bases separated the two germline ends. The CDR3 sequence: CASSGQGSGDTQYF. The CDR3 nucleotides read TGTGCCAGCAGCGGTCAGGGGTCGGGAGATACGCAGTATTTT. The whole variable domain, filled in from reference TRBV9 and TRBJ2-3, reads DSGVTQTPKHLITATGQRVTLRCSPRSGDLSVYWYQQSLDQGLQFLIQYYNGEERAKGNILERFSAQQFPDLHSELNLSSLELGDSALYFCASSGQGSGDTQYFGPGTRLTVL.

This chain links TRBV5-1 with TRBJ2-7; D is ambiguous. The V end was cut by 0 bases, the J end by 5 bases, with 12 bases between. The CDR3 spans 14 residues. Germline CDR1 is SGHRS and CDR2 is YFSETQ. The CDR3 coding sequence is TGCGCCAGCAGCTTGGCACTTGGTCGGGACGAGCAGTACTTC. Amino acids: CASSLALGRDEQYF.

The chain couples TRBV28 to TRBJ2-7; 9 bases are a match to TRBD2. The germline V gene encodes CDR1 MDHEN and CDR2 SYDVKM. The CDR3 is 16 residues long. V gave up 3 bases and J gave up 0 bases; unmatched junction bases: 6. CDR3 bases: TGTGCCAGCAGTTTTGGACTAGCGTCAAACTCCTACGAGCAGTACTTC. It yields the protein CASSFGLASNSYEQYF.

The chain links TRBV29-1 to TRBJ2-3; TRBD2 matches 7 bases. This CDR3 is 15 amino acids long. CDR1 is SQVTM, CDR2 ANQGSEA, per germline. Unmatched junction bases numbered 11, after V lost 7 bases and J lost 1 base. In nucleotides, the CDR3 is TGCAGCGGGGAGGGCGGGGCGCGCGGCACAGATACGCAGTATTTT. Its protein is CSGEGGARGTDTQYF.

This sequence joins TRBV18 and TRBJ1-1; D call uncertain. The CDR3 runs 13 residues. Germline V gives CDR1 KGHSH, CDR2 LQKENI. V was pared by 2 bases and J by 3 bases, with 7 bases between. The CDR3 DNA is TGTGCCAGCTCACCATCGAGTTACACTGAAGCTTTCTTT. Translating gives CASSPSSYTEAFF.

This sequence joins TRBV5-1 and TRBJ2-7, with D possibly matching TRBD1 (6 bases). The germline V and J ends were trimmed by 3 bases and 3 bases, with 10 bases remaining between them. This CDR3 has 13 amino acids. CDR1 and CDR2 (germline): SGHRS, YFSETQ. CDR3 DNA: TGCGCCAGCAGCTCAGGACAGAGCTACGAGCAGTACTTC. Encoded protein: CASSSGQSYEQYF.

This clone has a single count. The chain employs TRBV30 and TRBJ1-1; 11 bases match TRBD1. The CDR3 runs to 14 residues. From germline, CDR1 is GTSNPN and CDR2 SVGIG (reference sequence). The V gene end was trimmed by 1 base and the J gene end by 5 bases; junction bases not matched to a gene: 3. CDR3 coding DNA: TGTGCCTGGAGTGGGGACAGGGGGAGGACTGAAGCTTTCTTT. Translation gives CAWSGDRGRTEAFF.